This T cell receptor (beta chain) was recorded in a study of glioma-infiltrating T cells after dendritic cell vaccination (dated by TCRdb to the mid-2010s). Background on the whole study: A cohort of roughly 15 glioblastoma patients from Phase I and II dendritic cell vaccination trials was included, of whom 9 were newly diagnosed and 6 had recurrent disease. Survival after dendritic cell vaccination was correlated with TCR sequencing metrics, including TIL content and tumor-blood repertoire overlap. The vaccine was prepared from monocyte-derived dendritic cells that were cultured for seven to eight days with IL-4 and GM-CSF and then pulsed overnight with autologous tumor lysate. Patients received three intradermal dendritic cell vaccine injections at biweekly intervals in the arm below the axilla. Tumor-infiltrating lymphocyte content was quantified and tumor and blood repertoires were compared in dendritic cell-vaccinated glioblastoma patients by deep sequencing of TCR beta CDR3 regions. Patients received autologous tumor lysate-pulsed dendritic cell vaccination between about 2002 and 2013. Points the paper makes about the study in general: TCR clonality showed no direct relationship with survival, which suggests that a diverse polyclonal response may be important. The response model built on TCR overlap across three groups was characterized as speculative, with prospective validation still needed. The cohort was small and heterogeneous, only a few patients had full blood and tumor sets, and even fewer had initial-recurrent tumor pairs. After dendritic cell vaccination, a higher estimated pretreatment TIL content predicted longer time to progression and longer overall survival.

Patients were selected on the basis of adequate residual fresh-frozen tumor tissue and more than two years of available survival data. Molecular status otherwise varied across the glioblastoma patients, but none of them carried an isocitrate dehydrogenase mutation. PBMC collection took place before vaccination, two weeks after the third vaccination, and at tumor progression if progression occurred. The Qiagen DNeasy Blood extraction Kit was used for extraction of genomic DNA. As to this clone: Its target antigen remains unknown. Per-nucleotide qualities are absent, and no much larger clonotype sits a single base away.

The germline V and J ends show losses of 4 bases and 1 base respectively, and no gene match explains 14 bases of the junction. Counted from cysteine to phenylalanine, this CDR3 has 20 amino acids. Only the CDR3 DNA stays, 60 bases, in frame from base 1. Based on the germline V gene (reference sequence), the CDR1 and CDR2 sequences are SGHNT and YYREEE. Using the immunoSEQ assay, TCRB CDR3 regions were amplified from 1.5 to 2 micrograms of genomic DNA, or from all available DNA when less than that was on hand. The multiplex PCR relied on 60 forward primers for TCR V beta segments and 13 reverse primers for J beta segments. To estimate the number of reads per starting template, synthetic control templates were added to each sample at limiting dilution. Sequencing produced 87 bp reads on the Illumina HiSeq System. In the authors' own workflow: To remove PCR and sequencing errors, closely related sequences were merged with a nearest neighbor algorithm. TCR overlap was defined as the percentage of unique tumor TCR beta sequences that were also present in the same patient's peripheral blood. The immuneACCESS repertoire file appears here via TCRdb, limited to in-frame rearrangements. These files lack a portion of the clones; in checked studies, under half of the deficit traces to unresolved V genes, and the cause of the others is not known. The V and J calls and the clone size are those of that table, but D and trimming were determined from the DNA. A total of under 40,000 clones appear in this sample, approximately 91% of them only once. Jointly, the top ten make up over 2% of the sample.

Here the chain combines TRBV5-4 and TRBJ2-2, with 12 bases aligning to TRBD2. The origin of this receptor is a human donor with glioblastoma. The sequencing used blood, collected before dendritic cell vaccination. The DNA sequence is given as TGTGCCAGCAGCCCCGCTAGCGGGGGGGCGGGTTATGGGAACACCGGGGAGCTGTTTTTT. It translates to CASSPASGGAGYGNTGELFF.